This passage covers 10 T cell receptor beta chains from one sample sequenced in a study of blood T cell repertoires in COVID-19 (TCRdb year 2020). The library was made by the immunoSEQ multiplex PCR assay. TCRdb took over this immuneACCESS table, retaining in-frame rearrangements with V and J assigned. Such tables are incomplete; in checked studies, under half of the missing clones stem from an unresolved V gene, and the remainder is unexplained. Here the sample has some 240,000 clones; roughly 80% occur a single time. 7.2% of the sample is held by the ten biggest clonotypes. Sequenced sample: peripheral blood. The receptors here all came from a woman between 65 and 79 years old with acute or convalescent COVID-19.

This clone was found a few times. The rearrangement links TRBV5-4 to TRBJ1-3; tentative D call: TRBD1 (6 bases). CDR1 and CDR2 from the germline V gene are SGHNT and YYREEE (reference sequence). Trimming removed 3 bases from V and 0 bases from J, with 13 bases in between. The CDR3 sequence is 16 residues long. In DNA form, the CDR3 reads TGTGCCAGCAGCTCCCGCGGACAGTCCTCTGGAAACACCATATATTTT. This sequence encodes CASSSRGQSSGNTIYF.

The chain recombines TRBV19 with TRBJ2-7, with 7 bases aligning to TRBD2. Germline V gene lookup returns CDR1 LNHDA and CDR2 SQIVND (reference sequence). This CDR3 region has 15 residues. V gave up 3 bases and J gave up 0 bases; unmatched junction bases: 5. CDR3 loop: CASSIRLAASYEQYF. The CDR3, as DNA: TGTGCCAGTAGTATCAGGCTAGCGGCCTCCTACGAGCAGTACTTC.

The rearrangement uses TRBV7-2 and TRBJ2-4; 15 bases match TRBD2. V shed 4 bases, J shed 2 bases, and the junction held 6 bases outside the gene matches. The CDR3 is 18 residues long. Germline assignment: CDR1 SGHTA and CDR2 FQGNSA. This CDR3 reads CASSSGLAGGLTKNIQYF. CDR3 coding DNA: TGTGCCAGCAGCTCCGGACTAGCGGGGGGGTTGACCAAAAACATTCAGTACTTC.

CDR3 amino acids: CASSKSVGQGENQPQHF. The CDR3 DNA sequence: TGTGCCAGCAGTAAAAGCGTGGGACAGGGAGAGAATCAGCCCCAGCATTTT. V usage is TRBV2 and J usage is TRBJ1-5; TRBD1 aligns across 9 bases. Germline V gene sequence: CDR1 SNHLY, CDR2 FYNNEI. J was trimmed by 4 bases and V by 5 bases; bases with no gene match: 12. The CDR3 sequence is 17 residues long.

The chain couples TRBV5-1 to TRBJ2-5; 11 bases match TRBD2. Looked up from germline, CDR1 is SGHRS and CDR2 is YFSETQ. The V and J ends lost 7 bases and 3 bases, in that order; junction bases with no gene match: 11. The CDR3 length is 16 residues. CDR3 DNA: TGCGCCAGCGCGATAGCGGGGGGGATCCGGGAAGAGACCCAGTACTTC. This gives the protein CASAIAGGIREETQYF.

This clone appeared once. The chain couples TRBV25-1 to TRBJ1-2, with D perhaps TRBD1 (5 bases). The CDR3 is 13 residues long. The V end lost 6 bases, the J end lost 4 bases, and 12 bases lay between the germline ends. The germline V gene has CDR1 MGHDK and CDR2 SYGVNS. The CDR3 sequence: CASRGGTAYGYTF. The CDR3 coding sequence is TGTGCCAGCAGGGGCGGGACGGCCTATGGCTACACCTTC.

This clone was observed a few times. The genes are TRBV12-3 or TRBV12-4 and TRBJ2-1; maybe TRBD1 (5 bases). V dropped 6 bases and J dropped 5 bases, with 11 bases sitting between them. The CDR3 runs to 13 residues. CDR3 nucleotide sequence: TGTGCCAGCAGACCCGACAGAGACAATGAGCAGTTCTTC. This translates into CASRPDRDNEQFF.

The chain employs TRBV24-1 and TRBJ2-5; possible D gene TRBD2, 6 bases. V lost 5 bases to trimming and J lost 4 bases, with 19 bases between them. CDR1 is KGHDR, CDR2 SFDVKD, per germline. This CDR3 is 16 amino acids long. CDR3 sequence (DNA): TGTGCCACCAGTGGTAGTTCTCATAGGGGAGGAGAGACCCAGTACTTC. Translating gives CATSGSSHRGGETQYF.

Remarks on this clone: At the DNA level, this CDR3 is encoded by other sequences in the same sample as well. The CDR3 nucleotides are TGTGCCTGTACTAGCGGAGAGACCCAGTACTTC. Translation gives CACTSGETQYF. The chain employs TRBV30 and TRBJ2-5, with 8 nucleotides matching TRBD2. The trim removed 6 bases at V and 4 bases at J, leaving 1 base unmatched. This CDR3 region has 11 residues. Germline lookup yields CDR1 GTSNPN and CDR2 SVGIG (reference sequence).

The chain recombines TRBV24-1 with TRBJ2-3; D is undetermined. The CDR3 consists of 14 residues. Germline assignment: CDR1 KGHDR and CDR2 SFDVKD. V was pared by 5 bases and J by 5 bases, with 13 bases between. The CDR3 sequence: CATSVPGMQDTQYF. CDR3 DNA: TGTGCCACCAGTGTCCCAGGCATGCAAGATACGCAGTATTTT.